The clone carrying this TCR beta chain was picked up a small number of times. Each sample had two DNA replicates, around 0.53 ug blood or around 1.5 ug tissue. The data were produced by immunoSEQ multiplex PCR, yet TCRdb's version contains in-frame clones alone and is incomplete. The sample has some 36,000 clones; about 68% are singletons. The data were taken from a study of early stage breast cancer tumors. In the study overall: Of around 15 invasive breast tumors, twelve were hormone receptor-positive, HER2-negative.

The CDR3 runs to 12 residues. Germline CDR1 and CDR2: SGHTA and FQGNSA. V lost 5 bases and J lost 3, with 8 bases in between. The sequenced material came from blood. The chain couples TRBV7-2 to TRBJ2-7; unclear D gene. The TCR comes from a person between 60 and 69 years old with breast cancer. DNA of the CDR3: TGTGCCAGCAGCCCGAACGGCTACGAGCAGTACTTC. It is translated as CASSPNGYEQYF.